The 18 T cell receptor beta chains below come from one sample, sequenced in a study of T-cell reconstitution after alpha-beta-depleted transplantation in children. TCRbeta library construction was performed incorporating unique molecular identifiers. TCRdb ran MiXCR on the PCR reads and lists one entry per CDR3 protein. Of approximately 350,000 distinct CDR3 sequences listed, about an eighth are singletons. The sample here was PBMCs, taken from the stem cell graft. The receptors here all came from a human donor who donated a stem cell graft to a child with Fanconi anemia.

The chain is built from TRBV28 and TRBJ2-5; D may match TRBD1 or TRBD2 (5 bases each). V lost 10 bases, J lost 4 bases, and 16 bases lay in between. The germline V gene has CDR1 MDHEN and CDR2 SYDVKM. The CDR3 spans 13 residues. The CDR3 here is CANQEAGTETQYF. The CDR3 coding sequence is TGTGCCAACCAAGAGGCCGGGACAGAGACCCAGTACTTC.

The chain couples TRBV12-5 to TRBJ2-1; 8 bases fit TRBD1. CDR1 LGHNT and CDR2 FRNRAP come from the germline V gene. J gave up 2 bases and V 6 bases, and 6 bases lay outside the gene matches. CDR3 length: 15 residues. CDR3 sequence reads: CASGPTGVPYNEQFF. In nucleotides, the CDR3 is TGTGCTAGTGGCCCGACAGGGGTCCCCTACAATGAGCAGTTCTTC.

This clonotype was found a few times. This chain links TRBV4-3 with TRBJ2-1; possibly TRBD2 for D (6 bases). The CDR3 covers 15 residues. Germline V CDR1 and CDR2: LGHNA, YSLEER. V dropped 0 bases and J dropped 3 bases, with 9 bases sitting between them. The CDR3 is CASSQDSGVYNEQFF. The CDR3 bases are TGCGCCAGCAGCCAAGATAGCGGAGTCTACAATGAGCAGTTCTTC.

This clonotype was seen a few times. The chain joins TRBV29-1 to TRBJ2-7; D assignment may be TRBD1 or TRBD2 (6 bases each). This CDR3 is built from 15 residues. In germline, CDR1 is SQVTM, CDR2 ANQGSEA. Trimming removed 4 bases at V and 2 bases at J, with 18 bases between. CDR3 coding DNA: TGCAGCGTTGCATCCCTGGGGGGCTCCCCCTACGAGCAGTACTTC. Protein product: CSVASLGGSPYEQYF.

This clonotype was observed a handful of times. CDR3 loop: CATGRLTHTEAFF. CDR3 DNA: TGTGCTACAGGTCGTCTAACTCATACTGAAGCTTTCTTT. The chain employs TRBV12-3 or TRBV12-4 and TRBJ1-1; D possibly corresponds to TRBD1 (5 bases). This CDR3 has 13 amino acids.

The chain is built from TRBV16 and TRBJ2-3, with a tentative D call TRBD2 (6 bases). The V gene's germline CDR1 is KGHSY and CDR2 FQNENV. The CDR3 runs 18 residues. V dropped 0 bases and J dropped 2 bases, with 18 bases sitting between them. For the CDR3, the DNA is TGTGCCAGCAGCCAATCTCCCCTAAGCGGGCGAAACACAGATACGCAGTATTTT. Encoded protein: CASSQSPLSGRNTDTQYF. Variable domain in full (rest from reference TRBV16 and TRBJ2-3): GEEVAQTPKHLVRGEGQKAKLYCAPIKGHSYVFWYQQVLKNEFKFLISFQNENVFDETGMPKERFSAKCLPNSPCSLEIQATKLEDSAVYFCASSQSPLSGRNTDTQYFGPGTRLTVL.

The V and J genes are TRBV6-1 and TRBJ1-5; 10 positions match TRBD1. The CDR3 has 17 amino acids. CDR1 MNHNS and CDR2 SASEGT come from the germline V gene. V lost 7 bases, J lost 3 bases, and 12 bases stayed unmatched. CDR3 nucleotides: TGTGCCAGCATTCAACCTGGACAGGGGGTCAACAATCAGCCCCAGCATTTT. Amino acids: CASIQPGQGVNNQPQHF.

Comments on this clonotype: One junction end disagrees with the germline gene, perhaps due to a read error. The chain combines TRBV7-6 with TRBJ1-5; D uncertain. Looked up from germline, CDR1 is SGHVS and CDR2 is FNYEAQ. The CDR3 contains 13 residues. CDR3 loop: CASSLAGDQPRHF. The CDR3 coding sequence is TGTGCCAGCAGCTTAGCCGGGGATCAGCCCCGGCATTTT.

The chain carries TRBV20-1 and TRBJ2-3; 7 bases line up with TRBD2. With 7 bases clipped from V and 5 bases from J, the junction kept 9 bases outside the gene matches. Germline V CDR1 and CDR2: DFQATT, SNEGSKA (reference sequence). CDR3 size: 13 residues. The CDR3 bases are TGCAGTGGGATGTACCCTAGCGGAGATACGCAGTATTTT. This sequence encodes CSGMYPSGDTQYF.

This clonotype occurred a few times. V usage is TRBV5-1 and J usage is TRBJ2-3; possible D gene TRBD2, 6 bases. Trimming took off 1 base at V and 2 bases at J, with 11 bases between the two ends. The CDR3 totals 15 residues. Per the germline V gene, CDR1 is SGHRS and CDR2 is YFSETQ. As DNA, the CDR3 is TGCGCCAGCAGCTTGAGGGGCGGGGACACAGATACGCAGTATTTT. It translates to CASSLRGGDTDTQYF.

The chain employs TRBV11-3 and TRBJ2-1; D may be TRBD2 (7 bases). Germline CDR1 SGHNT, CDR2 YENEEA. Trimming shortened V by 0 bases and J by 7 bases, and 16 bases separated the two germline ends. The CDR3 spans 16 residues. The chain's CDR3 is CASSLDSLGGVNEQFF. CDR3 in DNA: TGTGCCAGCAGCTTAGATAGCTTAGGGGGGGTTAATGAGCAGTTCTTC. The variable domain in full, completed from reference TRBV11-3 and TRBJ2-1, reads EAGVVQSPRYKIIEKKQPVAFWCNPISGHNTLYWYLQNLGQGPELLIRYENEEAVDDSQLPKDRFSAERLKGVDSTLKIQPAELGDSAVYLCASSLDSLGGVNEQFFGPGTRLTVL.

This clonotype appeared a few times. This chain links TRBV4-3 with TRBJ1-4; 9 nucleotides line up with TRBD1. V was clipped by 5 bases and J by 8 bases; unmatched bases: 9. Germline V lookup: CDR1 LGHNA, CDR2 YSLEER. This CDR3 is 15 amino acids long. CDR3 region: CASSLGQGDREKLFF. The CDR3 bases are TGCGCCAGCAGCTTGGGACAGGGCGATCGGGAAAAACTGTTTTTT.

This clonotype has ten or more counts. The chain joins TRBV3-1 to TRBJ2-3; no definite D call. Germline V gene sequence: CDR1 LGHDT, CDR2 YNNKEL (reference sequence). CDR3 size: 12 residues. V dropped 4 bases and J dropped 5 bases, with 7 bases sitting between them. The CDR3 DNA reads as TGTGCCAGCAGCCTCCGAATAGATACGCAGTATTTT. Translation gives CASSLRIDTQYF.

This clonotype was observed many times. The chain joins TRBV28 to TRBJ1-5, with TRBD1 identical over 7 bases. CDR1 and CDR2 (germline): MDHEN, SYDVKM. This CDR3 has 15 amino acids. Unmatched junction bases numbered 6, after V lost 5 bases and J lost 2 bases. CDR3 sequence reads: CASSTQGFGNQPQHF. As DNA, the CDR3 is TGTGCCAGCAGTACACAGGGGTTTGGCAATCAGCCCCAGCATTTT.

The CDR3 here is CATSDDSPDGQPQHF. DNA for the CDR3: TGTGCCACCAGTGACGACAGTCCAGACGGTCAGCCCCAGCATTTT. This chain joins TRBV24-1 and TRBJ1-5, with TRBD1 as a possible D gene (5 bases). This CDR3 has 15 residues. Germline lookup yields CDR1 KGHDR and CDR2 SFDVKD. Deletions cut 4 bases from V and 6 bases from J, with 15 bases between.

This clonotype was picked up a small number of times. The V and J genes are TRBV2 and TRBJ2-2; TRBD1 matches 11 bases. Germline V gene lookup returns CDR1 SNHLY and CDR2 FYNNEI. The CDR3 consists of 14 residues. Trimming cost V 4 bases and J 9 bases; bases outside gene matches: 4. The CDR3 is CASSADRGPRELFF. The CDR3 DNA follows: TGTGCCAGCAGTGCGGACAGGGGGCCTCGGGAGCTGTTTTTT.

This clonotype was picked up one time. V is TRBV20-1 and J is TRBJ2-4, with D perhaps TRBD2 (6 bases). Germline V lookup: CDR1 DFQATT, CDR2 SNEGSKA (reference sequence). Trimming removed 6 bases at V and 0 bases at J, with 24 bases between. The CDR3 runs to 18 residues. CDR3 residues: CSALGASELALAKNIQYF. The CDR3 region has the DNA TGCAGTGCCCTTGGGGCCTCTGAGCTAGCGCTAGCCAAAAACATTCAGTACTTC.

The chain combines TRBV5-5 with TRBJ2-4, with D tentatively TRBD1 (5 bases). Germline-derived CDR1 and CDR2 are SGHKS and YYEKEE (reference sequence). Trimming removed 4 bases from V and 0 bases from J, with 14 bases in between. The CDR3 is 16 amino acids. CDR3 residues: CASSGVTALAKNIQYF. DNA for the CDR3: TGTGCCAGCAGCGGTGTGACAGCTTTAGCCAAAAACATTCAGTACTTC.